Shown below are 14 T cell receptor beta chains from a single sample sequenced in a study of blood T cell repertoires in COVID-19. Generated by immunoSEQ multiplex PCR, the TCRdb table keeps only in-frame clones and is missing some. The top ten clones hold approximately 12% of a sample with 88,000 or so clones, almost 85% of them seen once. The specimen was peripheral blood. The receptors originated from a man at least 80 years old with acute or convalescent COVID-19.

The chain is built from TRBV5-6 and TRBJ2-5; 8 positions agree with TRBD2. This CDR3 has 14 amino acids. The junction had 6 bases not matched to a gene; V was cut back by 3 bases and J by 5 bases. Germline assignment: CDR1 SGHDT and CDR2 YYEEEE. The CDR3 region is CASSSAGGGETQYF. CDR3 nucleotides: TGTGCCAGCAGCTCAGCGGGCGGGGGGGAGACCCAGTACTTC.

The rearrangement uses TRBV5-6 and TRBJ1-3; 7 bases line up with TRBD1. The CDR3 sequence is 16 residues long. Unmatched junction bases numbered 11, after V lost 0 bases and J lost 8 bases. Germline CDR1 SGHDT, CDR2 YYEEEE. The CDR3 reads CASSLGLTGRTDTIYF. The DNA of the CDR3 is TGTGCCAGCAGCTTGGGCTTGACAGGGCGGACGGACACCATATATTTT.

This clone has a handful of counts. The V call is TRBV5-1, the J call TRBJ2-7; tentatively, D is TRBD1 (6 bases). The V end lost 3 bases, the J end lost 0 bases, and 13 bases lay between the germline ends. CDR3 size: 15 residues. Germline values: CDR1 SGHRS, CDR2 YFSETQ. The CDR3 DNA reads TGCGCCAGCAGCTCCCGACAGGCCTACTCCTACGAGCAGTACTTC. Amino acid sequence: CASSSRQAYSYEQYF.

V and J are TRBV11-2 and TRBJ2-1, with a possible D match to TRBD2 (6 bases). The germline V and J ends were trimmed by 5 bases and 15 bases, with 20 bases remaining between them. The CDR3 consists of 13 residues. Germline CDR1 is SGHAT and CDR2 is FQNNGV. CDR3 sequence: CASSLSGGASWFF. DNA for the CDR3: TGTGCCAGCAGCCTCTCGGGCGGGGCCTCGTGGTTCTTC.

The rearrangement joins TRBV15 to TRBJ1-1; 7 bases align to TRBD1. Trimming removed 0 bases from V and 1 base from J; junction bases left unmatched: 11. The germline V gene encodes CDR1 LNHNV and CDR2 YYDKDF (reference sequence). The length of the CDR3 is 18 residues. Here the CDR3 DNA reads TGTGCCACCAGCAGAGATTCCCGGGACAGCCCGAGGAACACTGAAGCTTTCTTT. This encodes CATSRDSRDSPRNTEAFF.

The CDR3 protein is CASSQEGGIYEQYF. The CDR3 DNA follows: TGCGCCAGCAGCCAAGAAGGGGGTATCTACGAGCAGTACTTC. This chain links TRBV4-1 with TRBJ2-7; D possibly corresponds to TRBD1 (6 bases). Trimming removed 0 bases at V and 3 bases at J, with 9 bases between. Per germline, CDR1 MGHRA and CDR2 YSYEKL. The CDR3 has 14 amino acids.

This clone has a handful of counts. The gene calls are TRBV28 and TRBJ1-2; 8 bases map to TRBD1. Trimming at V came to 6 bases and at J to 8 bases, leaving 2 bases not matched to a gene. CDR1 and CDR2 (germline): MDHEN, SYDVKM. The CDR3 sequence is 11 residues long. The CDR3 loop is CASRTGAGYTF. The CDR3 DNA is TGTGCCAGCAGGACAGGGGCAGGCTACACCTTC.

The genes are TRBV15 and TRBJ2-7; a possible D gene is TRBD1 (6 bases). Trimming stripped 1 base from V and 4 bases from J, with 11 bases between. The CDR3 extends over 14 amino acids. Germline V gene lookup returns CDR1 LNHNV and CDR2 YYDKDF (reference sequence). This CDR3 is CATSRGRTAYEQYF. DNA for the CDR3: TGTGCCACCAGCAGAGGTCGGACAGCTTACGAGCAGTACTTC.

The chain uses TRBV19 and TRBJ1-6; 7 nucleotides match TRBD1. In germline, CDR1 is LNHDA, CDR2 SQIVND (reference sequence). The CDR3 spans 15 residues. J lost 6 bases, V lost 4 bases, and 6 bases had no gene match. CDR3 DNA: TGTGCCAGTAGTAGCGGGGACAGCCCTAATTCACCCCTCCACTTT. Translation: CASSSGDSPNSPLHF. Using reference TRBV19 and TRBJ1-6 for the parts outside the CDR3, the full variable domain is DGGITQSPKYLFRKEGQNVTLSCEQNLNHDAMYWYRQDPGQGLRLIYYSQIVNDFQKGDIAEGYSVSREKKESFPLTVTSAQKNPTAFYLCASSSGDSPNSPLHFGNGTRLTVT.

The chain couples TRBV5-5 to TRBJ1-2, with 7 nucleotides matching TRBD1. Per germline, CDR1 SGHKS and CDR2 YYEKEE (reference sequence). V lost 3 bases to trimming and J lost 7 bases; unmatched junction nucleotides: 18. The CDR3 totals 17 residues. In DNA, the CDR3 is TGTGCCAGCAGCTCCTCCCCCACGACAGGGCGGGGCGCTGGCTACACCTTC. This gives the protein CASSSSPTTGRGAGYTF.

V and J are TRBV29-1 and TRBJ1-1, with 9 bases fitting TRBD1. This CDR3 region has 13 residues. Germline V gene lookup returns CDR1 SQVTM and CDR2 ANQGSEA. The trim removed 4 bases at V and 1 base at J, leaving 1 base unmatched. CDR3 amino acids: CSVAGQGNTEAFF. In DNA, the CDR3 is TGCAGCGTTGCGGGACAGGGGAACACTGAAGCTTTCTTT.

This clone was recorded only once. This chain joins TRBV20-1 and TRBJ2-7; 9 bases are a match to TRBD1. Germline V gene sequence: CDR1 DFQATT, CDR2 SNEGSKA (reference sequence). This CDR3 has 11 amino acids. V lost 6 bases to trimming and J lost 7 bases; unmatched junction nucleotides: 4. CDR3 DNA sequence: TGCAGTGCAGGGACAGGGAGGGAGCAGTACTTC. Translating it yields CSAGTGREQYF.

This chain connects TRBV4-1 to TRBJ1-1, with 12 bases aligning to TRBD1. Trimming took 4 bases from V and 5 from J; bases not matched to a gene: 8. The CDR3 covers 16 residues. The germline V gene has CDR1 MGHRA and CDR2 YSYEKL. DNA for the CDR3: TGCGCCAGCAGCCCGGGACAGGGGGCCTTAGGAACTGAAGCTTTCTTT. Protein sequence: CASSPGQGALGTEAFF.

This clone has a single count. The rearrangement joins TRBV30 to TRBJ1-2; D gene uncertain. CDR3 length: 13 residues. V was pared by 0 bases and J by 4 bases, with 9 bases between. The germline CDR1 and CDR2 sequences are GTSNPN and SVGIG (reference sequence). In nucleotides, the CDR3 is TGTGCCTGGAGTGTAAGGACTACCTATGGCTACACCTTC. This encodes CAWSVRTTYGYTF.